One and the same sample provided the 23 T cell receptor beta chains below, sequenced in a study of Graves' ophthalmopathy and Graves' hyperthyroidism. TCR beta CDR3 amplification used RNA transcripts. A first-round RT-PCR used HTBI primers, followed by a second-round multiplex PCR. TCRdb reanalysed the multiplex PCR reads using MiXCR and keeps one entry per CDR3 protein. This table holds 350,000 or so distinct CDR3 sequences, 17% found once. The sample taken for sequencing was peripheral blood. All receptors come from an adult man with Graves' ophthalmopathy.

There are many counts of this clonotype. V gene TRBV4-1 combines with J gene TRBJ1-5; D is unclear. V gave up 1 base and J gave up 6 bases, with 16 bases separating them. CDR3 length: 16 amino acids. The germline V gene has CDR1 MGHRA and CDR2 YSYEKL. DNA for the CDR3: TGCGCCAGCAGCCAAGGAGGGAGCTGGGTGGGTCAGCCCCAGCATTTT. Translated, it gives CASSQGGSWVGQPQHF.

This clonotype was observed at least ten times. The genes are TRBV6-5 and TRBJ1-6; 7 nucleotides line up with TRBD1. Trimming took 0 bases from V and 10 from J; bases not matched to a gene: 6. The germline V gene encodes CDR1 MNHEY and CDR2 SVGAGI. The CDR3 has 15 residues. The CDR3 bases are TGTGCCAGCAGTTACTCGCCCAACAGGGGATCACCCCTCCACTTT. Protein: CASSYSPNRGSPLHF.

This clonotype was counted many times. The chain carries TRBV5-1 and TRBJ2-7; the match to TRBD1 covers 7 bases. Unmatched junction bases numbered 3, after V lost 1 base and J lost 2 bases. The CDR3 loop spans 14 amino acids. Germline V gives CDR1 SGHRS, CDR2 YFSETQ. The CDR3 is CASSLWQGAYEQYF. DNA of the CDR3: TGCGCCAGCAGCTTGTGGCAGGGGGCCTACGAGCAGTACTTC.

This clonotype was found many times. The chain has TRBV2 and TRBJ1-5, with D unclear. The CDR3 sequence is 14 residues long. V shed 6 bases and J shed 2 bases, with 11 bases lying between them. Germline V gene lookup returns CDR1 SNHLY and CDR2 FYNNEI. This chain's CDR3 is CASRPYRGNQPQHF. In nucleotides, the CDR3 is TGTGCCAGCAGACCCTATCGGGGCAATCAGCCCCAGCATTTT.

In its sample, this clonotype was seen many times. CDR3 amino acids: CASSVGEETQYF. CDR3 DNA: TGTGCCAGCAGCGTAGGGGAGGAGACCCAGTACTTC. The chain carries TRBV9 and TRBJ2-5; tentative D call: TRBD2 (5 bases). Trimming removed 0 bases at V and 5 bases at J, with 5 bases between. The germline gives CDR1 SGDLS, CDR2 YYNGEE. The CDR3 extends over 12 amino acids.

This clonotype has at least ten counts. The chain combines TRBV9 with TRBJ1-5; TRBD1 might be the D (6 bases). The germline V gene encodes CDR1 SGDLS and CDR2 YYNGEE. The CDR3 covers 14 residues. The ends were cut back, 0 bases at V and 6 bases at J, with 10 bases in the middle. The CDR3 region is CASSVEGGGQPQHF. The CDR3 DNA is TGTGCCAGCAGCGTAGAAGGGGGGGGTCAGCCCCAGCATTTT.

V usage is TRBV14 and J usage is TRBJ2-7, with D unresolved. CDR3 length: 13 residues. From germline, CDR1 is SGHDN and CDR2 FVKESK. With 5 bases removed from V and 9 bases from J, the gap between germline ends came to 17 bases. As DNA, the CDR3 is TGTGCCAGCAGCACAGTGGGTAGCAGTCGGCAGTACTTC. Encoded protein: CASSTVGSSRQYF.

At least ten counts were recorded for this clonotype. The gene calls are TRBV6-1 and TRBJ2-2, with no clear D. Germline CDR1 reads MNHNS; CDR2 reads SASEGT. This CDR3 spans 18 amino acids. Deletions cut 0 bases from V and 0 bases from J, with 14 bases between. The CDR3 DNA is TGTGCCAGCAGTGAAGCGCAGTACAGCCCATCGAACACCGGGGAGCTGTTTTTT. Its protein is CASSEAQYSPSNTGELFF.

The chain recombines TRBV6-5 with TRBJ1-5; D ambiguous. Germline CDR1 reads MNHEY; CDR2 reads SVGAGI. Trimming left V 4 bases short and J 4 bases short, with 11 bases between. The CDR3 spans 14 residues. Here the CDR3 DNA reads TGTGCCAGCAGTTGGGGAGGTTTAAATCAGCCCCAGCATTTT. Protein sequence: CASSWGGLNQPQHF.

This clonotype was seen ten or more times. The chain has TRBV5-1 and TRBJ1-1; 7 bases fit TRBD1. Trimming at V came to 0 bases and at J to 7 bases, leaving 6 bases not matched to a gene. CDR1 and CDR2 (germline): SGHRS, YFSETQ. The CDR3 consists of 14 residues. The CDR3 is CASSLVQGDGEAFF. The CDR3 coding sequence is TGCGCCAGCAGCTTGGTTCAGGGGGACGGTGAAGCTTTCTTT.

This clonotype was counted a few times. The chain is built from TRBV12-3 or TRBV12-4 and TRBJ2-7; D uncertain. Trimming removed 2 bases from V and 3 bases from J, with 11 bases in between. CDR3 length equals 14 residues. The CDR3 DNA reads as TGTGCCAGCAGTTTATCGACAAAGCACTACGAGCAGTACTTC. Amino acid sequence: CASSLSTKHYEQYF.

This clonotype has at least ten counts. The V gene is TRBV2, the J gene TRBJ2-6; no reliable D call. This CDR3 is built from 16 residues. Germline V gene sequence: CDR1 SNHLY, CDR2 FYNNEI. Trimming left V 3 bases short and J 4 bases short, with 13 bases between. The DNA of the CDR3 is TGTGCCAGCAGTGATCGTGGTGTCGCCGGGGCCAACGTCCTGACTTTC. Translated: CASSDRGVAGANVLTF.

This clonotype was seen at least ten times. In nucleotides, the CDR3 is TGTGCCTTCACCAGCCCGCTCTATAATTCACCCCTCCACTTT. Protein product: CAFTSPLYNSPLHF. This chain uses TRBV30 with TRBJ1-6; D remains unclear. This CDR3 spans 14 amino acids. The V end was cut by 7 bases, the J end by 3 bases, with 13 bases between. CDR1 GTSNPN and CDR2 SVGIG come from the germline V gene (reference sequence). The full variable domain, its missing parts supplied by reference TRBV30 and TRBJ1-6, is SQTIHQWPATLVQPVGSPLSLECTVEGTSNPNLYWYRQAAGRGLQLLFYSVGIGQISSEVPQNLSASRPQDRQFILSSKKLLLSDSGFYLCAFTSPLYNSPLHFGNGTRLTVT.

Only one count was recorded for this clonotype. A much larger clonotype is one base distant, so this may be a read error. The chain carries TRBV20-1 and TRBJ2-5; D not resolved. Germline CDR1 DFQATT, CDR2 SNEGSKA (reference sequence). The CDR3 contains 15 residues. CDR3 amino acids: CSAGDRRTSFATQYF. CDR3 coding DNA: TGCAGTGCTGGAGATCGACGGACCTCGTTTGCGACCCAGTACTTC.

In its sample, this clonotype was seen many times. V and J are TRBV6-2 or TRBV6-3 and TRBJ2-7, with 9 bases identical to TRBD1. The CDR3 is 18 amino acids. Germline V gene sequence: CDR1 MNHEY, CDR2 SVGEGT. The junction had 18 bases not matched to a gene; V was cut back by 8 bases and J by 1 base. CDR3: CASQQTDYRGRGSYEQYF. The CDR3 DNA sequence: TGTGCCAGCCAACAGACCGACTACAGGGGGCGAGGGTCCTACGAGCAGTACTTC.

In this sample, this clonotype turned up many times. The chain uses TRBV20-1 and TRBJ2-7; D possibly corresponds to TRBD1 (6 bases). This CDR3 comprises 13 residues. V was shortened by 5 bases and J by 0 bases, with 11 bases between the two germline ends. Looked up from germline, CDR1 is DFQATT and CDR2 is SNEGSKA (reference sequence). CDR3 in DNA: TGCAGTGCTCGACAGGTAATCTCCTACGAGCAGTACTTC. Translated, it gives CSARQVISYEQYF.

This clonotype was detected many times. This chain uses TRBV11-2 with TRBJ1-1; D remains unclear. CDR1 and CDR2 from the germline V gene are SGHAT and FQNNGV. This CDR3 spans 11 amino acids. V was clipped by 6 bases and J by 5 bases, with 7 bases between them. The CDR3 sequence is CASSSYTEAFF. The CDR3 DNA reads as TGTGCCAGCAGTTCTTATACTGAAGCTTTCTTT.

This clonotype has at least ten counts. V gene TRBV4-2 combines with J gene TRBJ2-7; D call uncertain. The CDR3 totals 14 residues. CDR1 is LGHNA, CDR2 YNFKEQ, per germline. V shed 1 base and J shed 5 bases, with 12 bases lying between them. The CDR3 DNA follows: TGTGCCAGCAGCCAAGCCCGCGGATGGGACGAGCAGTACTTC. Encoded protein: CASSQARGWDEQYF.

Worth noting for this clonotype: This clone may be a read error of a much larger clone one base away. The V call is TRBV5-1, the J call TRBJ2-7, with a possible D match to TRBD1 (5 bases). The CDR3 spans 14 residues. The V gene lost 0 bases and the J gene lost 9 bases, with 16 bases spanning the gap. CDR1 is SGHRS, CDR2 YFSETQ, per germline. This CDR3 is CASSLGEQANGQYF. CDR3 nucleotide sequence: TGCGCCAGCAGCTTGGGAGAACAGGCGAACGGGCAGTACTTC.

This clonotype has a count of ten or more. The chain has TRBV28 and TRBJ2-7, with D hard to call. V was clipped by 7 bases and J by 2 bases, with 12 bases between them. The CDR3 is 13 residues long. The germline CDR1 and CDR2 sequences are MDHEN and SYDVKM. The CDR3 coding sequence is TGTGCCAGCAAAGGAGACGGTCCCTACGAGCAGTACTTC. Its translation is CASKGDGPYEQYF.

In its sample, this clonotype was seen many times. This chain uses TRBV28 with TRBJ1-5, with D perhaps matching TRBD1 (5 bases). CDR3 length: 13 amino acids. The V gene lost 8 bases and the J gene lost 3 bases, with 11 bases spanning the gap. CDR1 is MDHEN, CDR2 SYDVKM, per germline. CDR3 coding DNA: TGTGCCAGCCGCCGGGGGTACAATCAGCCCCAGCATTTT. Its protein is CASRRGYNQPQHF.

In its sample, this clonotype was seen many times. V and J are TRBV10-3 and TRBJ1-1; D gene unclear. The V and J ends lost 2 bases and 1 base respectively, with 11 bases between them. This CDR3 is 15 amino acids long. Germline CDR1 is ENHRY and CDR2 is SYGVKD. The CDR3 region is CAISERGVRNTEAFF. CDR3 bases: TGTGCCATCAGTGAGAGAGGCGTAAGGAACACTGAAGCTTTCTTT.

Ten or more counts support this clonotype. The V gene is TRBV29-1, the J gene TRBJ2-2; no firm D call. V lost 7 bases to trimming and J lost 6 bases, with 12 bases between them. Germline V gene data show CDR1 as SQVTM and CDR2 as ANQGSEA. This CDR3 contains 12 residues. The CDR3 spells CSANTGPGELFF. For the CDR3, the DNA is TGCAGCGCGAACACCGGTCCCGGGGAGCTGTTTTTT.